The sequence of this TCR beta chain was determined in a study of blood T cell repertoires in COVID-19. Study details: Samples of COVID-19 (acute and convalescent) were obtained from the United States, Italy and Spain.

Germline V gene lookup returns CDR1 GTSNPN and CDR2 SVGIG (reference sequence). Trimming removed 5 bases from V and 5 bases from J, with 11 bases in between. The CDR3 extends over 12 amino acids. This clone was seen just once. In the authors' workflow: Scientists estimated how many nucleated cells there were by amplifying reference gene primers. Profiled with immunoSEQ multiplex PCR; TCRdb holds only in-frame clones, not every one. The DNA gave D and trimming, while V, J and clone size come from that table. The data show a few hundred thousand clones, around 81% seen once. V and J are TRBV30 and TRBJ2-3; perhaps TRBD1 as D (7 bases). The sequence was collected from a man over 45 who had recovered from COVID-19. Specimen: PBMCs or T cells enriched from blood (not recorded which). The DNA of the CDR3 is TGTGCCTGGGCCAGGGGGGAAGATACGCAGTATTTT. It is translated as CAWARGEDTQYF.